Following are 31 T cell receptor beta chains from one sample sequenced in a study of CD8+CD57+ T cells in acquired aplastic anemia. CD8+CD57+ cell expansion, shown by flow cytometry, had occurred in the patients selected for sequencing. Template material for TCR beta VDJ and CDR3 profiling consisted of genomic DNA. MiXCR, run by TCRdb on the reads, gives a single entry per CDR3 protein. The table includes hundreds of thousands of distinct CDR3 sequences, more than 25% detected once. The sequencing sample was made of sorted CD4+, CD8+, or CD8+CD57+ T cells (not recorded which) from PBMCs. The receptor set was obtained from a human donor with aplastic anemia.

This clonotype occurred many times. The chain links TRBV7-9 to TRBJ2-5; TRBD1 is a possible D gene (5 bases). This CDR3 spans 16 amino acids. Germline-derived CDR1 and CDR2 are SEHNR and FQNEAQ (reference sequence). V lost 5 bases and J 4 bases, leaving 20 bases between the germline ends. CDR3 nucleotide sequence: TGTGCCAGCAGCCTCCCCCGACAGACCTCTCCAGAGACCCAGTACTTC. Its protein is CASSLPRQTSPETQYF.

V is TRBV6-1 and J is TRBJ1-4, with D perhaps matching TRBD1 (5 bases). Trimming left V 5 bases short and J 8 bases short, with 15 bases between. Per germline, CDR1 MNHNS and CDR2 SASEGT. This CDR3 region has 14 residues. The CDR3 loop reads CASSLLGVGEKLFF. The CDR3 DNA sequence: TGTGCCAGCAGTCTTTTAGGGGTAGGGGAAAAACTGTTTTTT.

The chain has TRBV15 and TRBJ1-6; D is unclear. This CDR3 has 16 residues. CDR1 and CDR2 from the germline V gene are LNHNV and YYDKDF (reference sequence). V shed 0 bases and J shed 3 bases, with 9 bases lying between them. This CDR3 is CATSRDHDRYNSPLHF. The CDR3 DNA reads TGTGCCACCAGCAGAGATCATGACCGCTATAATTCACCCCTCCACTTT. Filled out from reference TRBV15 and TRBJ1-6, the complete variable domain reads DAMVIQNPRYQVTQFGKPVTLSCSQTLNHNVMYWYQQKSSQAPKLLFHYYDKDFNNEADTPDNFQSRRPNTSFCFLDIRSPGLGDTAMYLCATSRDHDRYNSPLHFGNGTRLTVT.

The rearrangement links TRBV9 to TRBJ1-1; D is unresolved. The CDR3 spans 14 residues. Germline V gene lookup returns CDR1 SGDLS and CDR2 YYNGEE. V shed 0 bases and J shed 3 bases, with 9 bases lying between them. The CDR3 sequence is CASSVVRSYTEAFF. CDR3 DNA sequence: TGTGCCAGCAGCGTAGTTAGGTCGTACACTGAAGCTTTCTTT.

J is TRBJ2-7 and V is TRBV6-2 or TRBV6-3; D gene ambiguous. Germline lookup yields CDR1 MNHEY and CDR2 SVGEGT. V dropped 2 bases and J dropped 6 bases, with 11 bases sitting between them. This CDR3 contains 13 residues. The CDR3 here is CASSYAAAGEQYF. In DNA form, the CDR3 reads TGTGCCAGCAGTTACGCGGCCGCCGGCGAGCAGTACTTC.

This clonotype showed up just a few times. CDR3 sequence: CASNGGRRLTHTEAFF. The CDR3 DNA is TGTGCCAGCAACGGGGGGCGGAGGCTTACCCACACTGAAGCTTTCTTT. J is TRBJ1-1 and V is TRBV6-1; perhaps TRBD1 as D (6 bases). This CDR3 contains 16 residues. Germline V lookup: CDR1 MNHNS, CDR2 SASEGT. The V end lost 7 bases, the J end lost 3 bases, and 21 bases lay between the germline ends.

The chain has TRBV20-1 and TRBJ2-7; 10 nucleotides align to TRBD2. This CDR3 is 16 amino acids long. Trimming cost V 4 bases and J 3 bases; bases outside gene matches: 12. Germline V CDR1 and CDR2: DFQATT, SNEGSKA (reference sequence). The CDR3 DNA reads TGCAGTGCTAACACGGCGTCTAGCGGGAGCCTCTACGAGCAGTACTTC. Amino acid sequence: CSANTASSGSLYEQYF.

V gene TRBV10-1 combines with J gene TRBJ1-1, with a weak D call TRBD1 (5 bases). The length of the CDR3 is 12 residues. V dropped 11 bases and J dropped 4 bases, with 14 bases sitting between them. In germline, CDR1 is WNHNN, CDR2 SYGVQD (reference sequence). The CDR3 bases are TGCGCCGGGGGGGGGGGTTGCACTGAAGCTTTCTTT. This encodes CAGGGGCTEAFF.

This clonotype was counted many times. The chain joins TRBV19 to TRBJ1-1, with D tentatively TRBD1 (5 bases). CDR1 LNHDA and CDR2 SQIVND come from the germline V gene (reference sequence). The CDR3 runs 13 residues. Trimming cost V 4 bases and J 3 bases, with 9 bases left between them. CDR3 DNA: TGTGCCAGTAGTAATGGGGGGTACACTGAAGCTTTCTTT. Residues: CASSNGGYTEAFF.

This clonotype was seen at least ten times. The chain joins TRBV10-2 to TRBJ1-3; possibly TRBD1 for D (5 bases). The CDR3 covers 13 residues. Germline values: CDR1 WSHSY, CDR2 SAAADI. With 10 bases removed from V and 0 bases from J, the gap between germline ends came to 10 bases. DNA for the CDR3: TGCGCCACTACAGGTGACTCTGGAAACACCATATATTTT. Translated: CATTGDSGNTIYF.

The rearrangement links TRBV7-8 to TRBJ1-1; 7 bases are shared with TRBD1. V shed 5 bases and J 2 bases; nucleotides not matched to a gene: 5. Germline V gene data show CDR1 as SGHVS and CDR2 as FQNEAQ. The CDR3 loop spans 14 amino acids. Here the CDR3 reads CASSGRGGNTEAFF. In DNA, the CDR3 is TGTGCCAGCAGCGGCAGGGGGGGAAACACTGAAGCTTTCTTT.

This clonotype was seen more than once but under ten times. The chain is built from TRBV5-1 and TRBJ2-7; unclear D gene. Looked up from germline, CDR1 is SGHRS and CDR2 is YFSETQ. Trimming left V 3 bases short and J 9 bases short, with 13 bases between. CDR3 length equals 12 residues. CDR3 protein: CASSSELNLQYF. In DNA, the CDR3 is TGCGCCAGCAGCTCCGAGCTGAATTTGCAGTACTTC.

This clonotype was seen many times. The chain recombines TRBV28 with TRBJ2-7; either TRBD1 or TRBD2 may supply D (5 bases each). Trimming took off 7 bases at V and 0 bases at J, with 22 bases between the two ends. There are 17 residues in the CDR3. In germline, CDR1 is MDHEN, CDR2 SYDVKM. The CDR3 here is CASKSPMLGTSSYEQYF. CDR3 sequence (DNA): TGTGCCAGCAAATCTCCCATGCTAGGGACCAGCTCCTACGAGCAGTACTTC.

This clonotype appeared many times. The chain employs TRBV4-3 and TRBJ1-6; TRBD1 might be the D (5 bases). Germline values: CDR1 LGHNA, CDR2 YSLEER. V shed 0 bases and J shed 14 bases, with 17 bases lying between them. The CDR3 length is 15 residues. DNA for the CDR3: TGCGCCAGCAGCCAAGAAGGGGCAGGGCGGGAGGCCCTCCACTTT. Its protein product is CASSQEGAGREALHF.

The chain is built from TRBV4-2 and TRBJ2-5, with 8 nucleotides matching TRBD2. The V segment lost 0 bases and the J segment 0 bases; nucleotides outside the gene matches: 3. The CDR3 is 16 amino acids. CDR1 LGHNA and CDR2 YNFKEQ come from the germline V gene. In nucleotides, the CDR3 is TGTGCCAGCAGCCAAGACGCAGCGGGGGACCAAGAGACCCAGTACTTC. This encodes CASSQDAAGDQETQYF.

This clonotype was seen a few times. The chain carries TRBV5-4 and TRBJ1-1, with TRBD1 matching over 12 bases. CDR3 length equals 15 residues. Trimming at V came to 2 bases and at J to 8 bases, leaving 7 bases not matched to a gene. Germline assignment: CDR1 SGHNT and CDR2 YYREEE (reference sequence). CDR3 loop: CASSLPGQGASEAFF. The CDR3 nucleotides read TGTGCCAGCAGCTTACCGGGACAGGGGGCGTCGGAAGCTTTCTTT.

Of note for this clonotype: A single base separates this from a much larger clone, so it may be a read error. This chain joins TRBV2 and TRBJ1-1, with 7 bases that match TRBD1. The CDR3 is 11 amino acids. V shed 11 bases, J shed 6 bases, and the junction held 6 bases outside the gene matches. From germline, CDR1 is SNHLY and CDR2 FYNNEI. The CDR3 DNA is TGTGCCCAAAAAGGGGGCGCTGAAGCTTTCTTT. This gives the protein CAQKGGAEAFF.

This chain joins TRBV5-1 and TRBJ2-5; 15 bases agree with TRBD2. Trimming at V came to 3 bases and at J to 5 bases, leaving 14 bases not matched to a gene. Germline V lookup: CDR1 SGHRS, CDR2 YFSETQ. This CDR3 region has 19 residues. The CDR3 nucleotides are TGCGCCAGCAGCTCGGACGGGACTAGCGGGGGGAGAAAAAGGGAGACCCAGTACTTC. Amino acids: CASSSDGTSGGRKRETQYF.

CDR3 in DNA: TGTGCCAGCAGTGGGGTTTCCTATGGCTACACCTTC. It yields the protein CASSGVSYGYTF. The chain joins TRBV6-1 to TRBJ1-2; D is unresolved. V was trimmed by 4 bases and J by 4 bases, leaving 7 bases between them. CDR3 length: 12 amino acids. Germline V gene lookup returns CDR1 MNHNS and CDR2 SASEGT.

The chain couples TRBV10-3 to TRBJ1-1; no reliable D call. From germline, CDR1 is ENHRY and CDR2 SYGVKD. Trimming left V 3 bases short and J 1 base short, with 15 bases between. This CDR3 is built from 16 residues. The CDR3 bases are TGTGCCATCAGTGACCTCACTGATCGGAAGAACACTGAAGCTTTCTTT. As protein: CAISDLTDRKNTEAFF.

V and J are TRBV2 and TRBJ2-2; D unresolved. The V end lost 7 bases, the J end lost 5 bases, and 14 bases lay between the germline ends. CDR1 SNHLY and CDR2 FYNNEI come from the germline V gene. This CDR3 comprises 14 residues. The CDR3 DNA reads TGTGCCAGCATGGATTGGGAATTAACCGGGGAGCTGTTTTTT. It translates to CASMDWELTGELFF.

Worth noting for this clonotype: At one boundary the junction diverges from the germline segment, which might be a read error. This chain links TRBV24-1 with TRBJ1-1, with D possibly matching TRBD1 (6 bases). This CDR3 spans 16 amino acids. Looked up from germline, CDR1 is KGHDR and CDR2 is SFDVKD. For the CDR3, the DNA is TGTGCCAGCAGTTTTGCATACAGGGAGGTGGACACTGAAGCTTTCTTT. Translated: CASSFAYREVDTEAFF.

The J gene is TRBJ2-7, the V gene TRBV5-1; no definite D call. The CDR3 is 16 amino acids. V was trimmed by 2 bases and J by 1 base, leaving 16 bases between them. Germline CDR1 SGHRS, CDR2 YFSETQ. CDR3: CASSFGSLAHSYEQYF. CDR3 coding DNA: TGCGCCAGCAGCTTCGGGTCTTTAGCTCATTCCTACGAGCAGTACTTC.

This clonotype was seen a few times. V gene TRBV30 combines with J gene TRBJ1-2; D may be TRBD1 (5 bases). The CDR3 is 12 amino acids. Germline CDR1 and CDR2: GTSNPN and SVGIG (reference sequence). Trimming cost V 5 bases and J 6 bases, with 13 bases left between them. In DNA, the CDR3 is TGTGCCTGGGAATCGGGGACTAATGGCTACACCTTC. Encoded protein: CAWESGTNGYTF.

CDR3 sequence reads: CAIKVQGNTYEQYF. In DNA form, the CDR3 reads TGTGCCATCAAAGTCCAGGGAAATACCTACGAGCAGTACTTC. The J gene is TRBJ2-7, the V gene TRBV10-3; a possible D gene is TRBD1 (5 bases). The CDR3 loop spans 14 amino acids. Germline V CDR1 and CDR2: ENHRY, SYGVKD. V lost 7 bases and J lost 2, with 15 bases in between.

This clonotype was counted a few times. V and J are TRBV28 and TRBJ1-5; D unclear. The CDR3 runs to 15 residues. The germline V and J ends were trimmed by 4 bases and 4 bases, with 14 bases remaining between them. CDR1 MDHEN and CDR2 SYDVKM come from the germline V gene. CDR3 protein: CASSSPLGGNQPQHF. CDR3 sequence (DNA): TGTGCCAGCAGTTCCCCATTGGGTGGGAATCAGCCCCAGCATTTT.

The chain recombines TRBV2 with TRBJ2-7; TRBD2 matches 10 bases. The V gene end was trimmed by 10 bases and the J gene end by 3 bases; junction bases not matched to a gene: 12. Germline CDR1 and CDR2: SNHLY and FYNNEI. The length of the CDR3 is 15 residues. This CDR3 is CATMKGLAEIYEQYF. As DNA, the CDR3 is TGTGCCACCATGAAAGGACTAGCGGAAATCTACGAGCAGTACTTC. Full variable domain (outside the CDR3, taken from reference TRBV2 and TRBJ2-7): EPEVTQTPSHQVTQMGQEVILRCVPISNHLYFYWYRQILGQKVEFLVSFYNNEISEKSEIFDDQFSVERPDGSNFTLKIRSTKLEDSAMYFCATMKGLAEIYEQYFGPGTRLTVT.

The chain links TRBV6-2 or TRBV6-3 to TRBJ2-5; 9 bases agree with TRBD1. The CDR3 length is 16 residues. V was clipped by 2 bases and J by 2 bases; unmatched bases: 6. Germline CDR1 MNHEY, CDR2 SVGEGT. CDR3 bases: TGTGCCAGCAGTTACGCCCGAGGGACAGGGCAAGAGACCCAGTACTTC. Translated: CASSYARGTGQETQYF.

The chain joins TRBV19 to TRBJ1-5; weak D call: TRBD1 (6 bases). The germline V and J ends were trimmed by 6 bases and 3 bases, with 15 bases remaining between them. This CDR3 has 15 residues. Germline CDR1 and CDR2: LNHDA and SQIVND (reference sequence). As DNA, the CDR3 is TGTGCCAGTAGAGGGGGTTTCAGGGACAATCAGCCCCAGCATTTT. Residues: CASRGGFRDNQPQHF.

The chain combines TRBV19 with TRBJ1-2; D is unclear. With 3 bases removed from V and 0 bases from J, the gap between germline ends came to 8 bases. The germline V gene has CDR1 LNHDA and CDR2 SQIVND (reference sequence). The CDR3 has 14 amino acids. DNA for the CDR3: TGTGCCAGTAGTATGGCGCGGGCTAACTATGGCTACACCTTC. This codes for CASSMARANYGYTF.

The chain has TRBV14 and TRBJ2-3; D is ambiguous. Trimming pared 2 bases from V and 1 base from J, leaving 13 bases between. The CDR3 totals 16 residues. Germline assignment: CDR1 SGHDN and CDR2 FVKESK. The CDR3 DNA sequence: TGTGCCAGCAGCCAAAGTATCCCTGCCGGCACAGATACGCAGTATTTT. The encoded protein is CASSQSIPAGTDTQYF.